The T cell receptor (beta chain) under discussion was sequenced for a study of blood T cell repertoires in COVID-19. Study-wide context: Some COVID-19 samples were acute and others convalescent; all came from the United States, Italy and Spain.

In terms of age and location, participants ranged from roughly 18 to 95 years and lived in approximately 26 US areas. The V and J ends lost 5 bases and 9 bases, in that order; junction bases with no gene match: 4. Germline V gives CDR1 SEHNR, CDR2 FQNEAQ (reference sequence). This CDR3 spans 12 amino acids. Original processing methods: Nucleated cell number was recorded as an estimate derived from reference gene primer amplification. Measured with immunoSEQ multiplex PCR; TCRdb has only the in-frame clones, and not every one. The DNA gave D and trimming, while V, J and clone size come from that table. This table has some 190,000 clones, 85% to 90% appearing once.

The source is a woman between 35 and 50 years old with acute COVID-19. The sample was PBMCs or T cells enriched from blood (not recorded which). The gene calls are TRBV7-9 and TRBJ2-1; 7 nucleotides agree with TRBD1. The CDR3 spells CASSAQGTEQFF. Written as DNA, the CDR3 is TGTGCCAGCAGCGCACAGGGGACTGAGCAGTTCTTC.